These T cell receptor beta chains were read from a single sample in a study of T-cell memory formation after mild COVID-19. A single record per CDR3 protein comes from TCRdb applying MiXCR to the 5' RACE reads. The profile shows 250,000 to 350,000 distinct CDR3 sequences, around 15% of them singletons. Sequenced material: PBMCs or a T cell subset sorted from them (not recorded which). Source of these receptors: a man between 18 and 29 years old who had mild COVID-19 (a few samples of this study predate the infection). Cell type and time point are not known. CDR3s include the opening cysteine and the closing phenylalanine or tryptophan. Each record gives: V gene, J gene, clone size, D gene, CDR3 protein, CDR3 DNA. D genes are given only for firm matches. Clone size appears in some rows only: once, few, many, or a class for an expanded clone.

v_gene: TRBV5-4
j_gene: TRBJ1-6
abundance: few
d_gene: TRBD1
CDR3aa: CASSSRTGSSPLHF
CDR3nt: TGTGCCAGCAGCTCCCGGACAGGGAGCTCACCCCTCCACTTT

v_gene: TRBV6-6
j_gene: TRBJ1-5
abundance: -
d_gene: -
CDR3aa: CASSYSDNRYSNQPQHF
CDR3nt: TGTGCCAGCAGTTACTCCGATAACAGGTATAGCAATCAGCCCCAGCATTTT

v_gene: TRBV12-3/TRBV12-4
j_gene: TRBJ1-4
abundance: -
d_gene: -
CDR3aa: CASSLSEKLFF
CDR3nt: TGTGCCAGCAGTTTATCCGAAAAACTGTTTTTT

v_gene: TRBV2
j_gene: TRBJ1-6
abundance: -
d_gene: -
CDR3aa: CASRVRDGDSPLHF
CDR3nt: TGTGCCAGCAGAGTCCGGGACGGTGATTCACCCCTCCACTTT

v_gene: TRBV7-2
j_gene: TRBJ1-5
abundance: -
d_gene: TRBD1
CDR3aa: CASSSRGTQYSNQPQHF
CDR3nt: TGTGCCAGCAGCTCCAGGGGGACACAATATAGCAATCAGCCCCAGCATTTT

v_gene: TRBV6-6
j_gene: TRBJ1-4
abundance: many
d_gene: -
CDR3aa: CASHSNDGTTNEKLFF
CDR3nt: TGTGCCAGCCATTCAAACGACGGCACAACTAATGAAAAACTGTTTTTT

v_gene: TRBV5-3
j_gene: TRBJ2-1
abundance: few
d_gene: TRBD2
CDR3aa: CARSCPTRGESYNEQFF
CDR3nt: TGTGCCAGAAGCTGCCCCACGCGGGGGGAATCCTACAATGAGCAGTTCTTC

v_gene: TRBV28
j_gene: TRBJ1-2
abundance: -
d_gene: -
CDR3aa: CASRFTGWEGYTF
CDR3nt: TGTGCCAGCAGATTCACAGGGTGGGAGGGCTACACCTTC

v_gene: TRBV11-1
j_gene: TRBJ2-3
abundance: -
d_gene: TRBD2
CDR3aa: CASTLRGADTQYF
CDR3nt: TGTGCCAGCACCCTGCGGGGGGCAGATACGCAGTATTTT

v_gene: TRBV6-6
j_gene: TRBJ2-6
abundance: -
d_gene: -
CDR3aa: CASFSLRGWSPGANVLTF
CDR3nt: TGTGCCAGCTTCTCTCTCCGGGGATGGAGCCCTGGGGCCAACGTCCTGACTTTC

v_gene: TRBV6-5
j_gene: TRBJ1-2
abundance: many
d_gene: TRBD1
CDR3aa: CASSYKRDRQANYGYTF
CDR3nt: TGTGCCAGCAGTTACAAAAGGGACAGGCAAGCTAACTATGGCTACACCTTC

v_gene: TRBV24-1
j_gene: TRBJ2-1
abundance: few
d_gene: TRBD1
CDR3aa: CATSGGLGQGTGNEQFF
CDR3nt: TGTGCCACCAGTGGGGGGTTGGGACAGGGGACAGGCAATGAGCAGTTCTTC

v_gene: TRBV10-3
j_gene: TRBJ1-4
abundance: -
d_gene: -
CDR3aa: CAISEKTGKGEKLFF
CDR3nt: TGTGCCATCAGTGAGAAGACTGGGAAGGGGGAAAAACTGTTTTTT

v_gene: TRBV6-6
j_gene: TRBJ1-5
abundance: few
d_gene: -
CDR3aa: CASSRLTGSNQPQHF
CDR3nt: TGTGCCAGCAGTCGCCTAACGGGGAGCAATCAGCCCCAGCATTTT

v_gene: TRBV27
j_gene: TRBJ2-1
abundance: once
d_gene: TRBD2
CDR3aa: CASSFLGLAGDEQFF
CDR3nt: TGTGCCAGCAGCTTCCTCGGACTAGCGGGGGATGAGCAGTTCTTC

v_gene: TRBV12-3/TRBV12-4
j_gene: TRBJ1-3
abundance: -
d_gene: -
CDR3aa: CASTWGSSGNTIYF
CDR3nt: TGTGCCAGCACCTGGGGCAGCTCTGGAAACACCATATATTTT

v_gene: TRBV4-3
j_gene: TRBJ1-4
abundance: -
d_gene: -
CDR3aa: CASSPGGREKLFF
CDR3nt: TGCGCCAGCAGCCCCGGGGGAAGGGAAAAACTGTTTTTT

v_gene: TRBV2
j_gene: TRBJ1-4
abundance: -
d_gene: -
CDR3aa: CASRGDLNEKLFF
CDR3nt: TGTGCCAGCAGAGGGGACCTTAATGAAAAACTGTTTTTT

v_gene: TRBV12-3/TRBV12-4
j_gene: TRBJ2-3
abundance: -
d_gene: TRBD2
CDR3aa: CASSWGGSGSGDTQYF
CDR3nt: TGTGCCAGCAGTTGGGGGGGTTCGGGCTCGGGAGATACGCAGTATTTT

v_gene: TRBV7-2
j_gene: TRBJ2-4
abundance: few
d_gene: TRBD2
CDR3aa: CASSPRLAGYNIQYF
CDR3nt: TGTGCCAGCAGCCCAAGACTAGCGGGGTATAACATTCAGTACTTC

v_gene: TRBV6-5
j_gene: TRBJ2-3
abundance: -
d_gene: -
CDR3aa: CASSYRSGLDTQYF
CDR3nt: TGTGCCAGCAGTTATAGGTCCGGTCTAGATACGCAGTATTTT

v_gene: TRBV5-1
j_gene: TRBJ2-1
abundance: few
d_gene: -
CDR3aa: CASSPTESNEQFF
CDR3nt: TGCGCCAGCAGCCCGACAGAAAGCAATGAGCAGTTCTTC

v_gene: TRBV9
j_gene: TRBJ1-1
abundance: -
d_gene: -
CDR3aa: CASSVAILPTGEAFF
CDR3nt: TGTGCCAGCAGCGTAGCTATCTTACCGACCGGGGAAGCTTTCTTT

v_gene: TRBV12-3/TRBV12-4
j_gene: TRBJ1-2
abundance: -
d_gene: -
CDR3aa: CASSPANNYGYTF
CDR3nt: TGTGCCAGCAGCCCCGCCAATAACTATGGCTACACCTTC

v_gene: TRBV5-5
j_gene: TRBJ2-3
abundance: -
d_gene: TRBD1
CDR3aa: CASHRGQTSTDTQYF
CDR3nt: TGTGCCAGTCACAGGGGGCAAACTAGCACAGATACGCAGTATTTT

v_gene: TRBV20-1
j_gene: TRBJ2-3
abundance: -
d_gene: TRBD2
CDR3aa: CSARLGLNTDTQYF
CDR3nt: TGCAGTGCTCGCCTGGGACTAAACACAGATACGCAGTATTTT

v_gene: TRBV18
j_gene: TRBJ2-3
abundance: few
d_gene: -
CDR3aa: CASSPPGFTDTQYF
CDR3nt: TGTGCCAGCTCACCACCGGGGTTCACAGATACGCAGTATTTT

v_gene: TRBV6-5
j_gene: TRBJ2-1
abundance: many
d_gene: TRBD2
CDR3aa: CASSYPGTSEFF
CDR3nt: TGTGCCAGCAGTTATCCCGGGACTAGCGAGTTCTTC

v_gene: TRBV18
j_gene: TRBJ2-2
abundance: -
d_gene: -
CDR3aa: CASSPPGLGFTGELFF
CDR3nt: TGTGCCAGCTCACCACCAGGGCTGGGGTTCACCGGGGAGCTGTTTTTT

v_gene: TRBV13
j_gene: TRBJ1-3
abundance: -
d_gene: -
CDR3aa: CASSFGQDSGNTIYF
CDR3nt: TGTGCCAGCAGCTTCGGACAAGACTCTGGAAACACCATATATTTT

v_gene: TRBV12-3/TRBV12-4
j_gene: TRBJ2-4
abundance: -
d_gene: TRBD2
CDR3aa: CASSLGLAGGLAKNIQYF
CDR3nt: TGTGCCAGCAGTTTGGGACTAGCGGGGGGACTCGCCAAAAACATTCAGTACTTC

v_gene: TRBV14
j_gene: TRBJ1-2
abundance: few
d_gene: -
CDR3aa: CASSHPGQRQGYTF
CDR3nt: TGTGCCAGCAGCCACCCGGGACAACGACAAGGCTACACCTTC

v_gene: TRBV6-2/TRBV6-3
j_gene: TRBJ2-7
abundance: -
d_gene: -
CDR3aa: CASRLRVAHEQYF
CDR3nt: TGTGCCAGCAGATTACGGGTAGCCCACGAGCAGTACTTC

v_gene: TRBV2
j_gene: TRBJ2-7
abundance: -
d_gene: -
CDR3aa: CASRQRAYEQYF
CDR3nt: TGTGCCAGCAGGCAGCGAGCGTACGAGCAGTACTTC

v_gene: TRBV3-1
j_gene: TRBJ2-3
abundance: few
d_gene: -
CDR3aa: CASSQDRASRSGQYF
CDR3nt: TGTGCCAGCAGCCAAGATCGGGCCTCACGTTCGGGGCAGTATTTT

v_gene: TRBV5-1
j_gene: TRBJ2-1
abundance: few
d_gene: -
CDR3aa: CASSTDYNEQFF
CDR3nt: TGCGCCAGCTCGACTGACTACAATGAGCAGTTCTTC

v_gene: TRBV7-3
j_gene: TRBJ2-5
abundance: few
d_gene: -
CDR3aa: CASSPSSFGETQYF
CDR3nt: TGTGCCAGCAGCCCCTCTAGTTTCGGAGAGACCCAGTACTTC

v_gene: TRBV18
j_gene: TRBJ1-4
abundance: few
d_gene: -
CDR3aa: CASSFDRSNEKLFF
CDR3nt: TGTGCCAGCTCATTCGACAGGAGTAATGAAAAACTGTTTTTT

v_gene: TRBV6-2/TRBV6-3
j_gene: TRBJ2-4
abundance: -
d_gene: TRBD1
CDR3aa: CASSTRDSRRNIQYF
CDR3nt: TGTGCCAGCAGTACCCGGGACAGCCGAAGAAACATTCAGTACTTC

v_gene: TRBV6-2/TRBV6-3
j_gene: TRBJ2-1
abundance: few
d_gene: -
CDR3aa: CASSYPDLLDEQFF
CDR3nt: TGTGCCAGCAGTTACCCGGACTTGTTGGATGAGCAGTTCTTC

v_gene: TRBV4-1
j_gene: TRBJ2-3
abundance: many
d_gene: -
CDR3aa: CASSHRFTQYF
CDR3nt: TGCGCCAGCAGCCACCGATTTACGCAGTATTTT

v_gene: TRBV20-1
j_gene: TRBJ1-1
abundance: -
d_gene: -
CDR3aa: CSVFRGFYIDTEAFF
CDR3nt: TGCAGTGTTTTCAGGGGCTTTTACATTGACACTGAAGCTTTCTTT

v_gene: TRBV6-5
j_gene: TRBJ2-5
abundance: few
d_gene: -
CDR3aa: CASSQARAEYQETQYF
CDR3nt: TGTGCCAGCAGCCAAGCCAGGGCGGAATACCAAGAGACCCAGTACTTC

v_gene: TRBV6-2/TRBV6-3
j_gene: TRBJ1-5
abundance: few
d_gene: -
CDR3aa: CASSYSFLYLRAGQPQHF
CDR3nt: TGTGCCAGCAGTTACTCGTTTTTGTACCTCCGGGCCGGGCAGCCCCAGCATTTT

v_gene: TRBV6-1
j_gene: TRBJ2-1
abundance: few
d_gene: -
CDR3aa: CASSEAGGASYNEQFF
CDR3nt: TGTGCCAGCAGTGAAGCTGGTGGGGCCTCCTACAATGAGCAGTTCTTC

v_gene: TRBV5-4
j_gene: TRBJ1-6
abundance: -
d_gene: -
CDR3aa: CASRSHPRGSPLHF
CDR3nt: TGTGCCAGCAGGTCTCATCCCAGGGGATCACCCCTCCACTTT

v_gene: TRBV5-1
j_gene: TRBJ1-1
abundance: few
d_gene: TRBD1
CDR3aa: CASSLLQGASNTEAFF
CDR3nt: TGCGCCAGCAGCTTGCTTCAGGGGGCCTCGAACACTGAAGCTTTCTTT

v_gene: TRBV5-5
j_gene: TRBJ2-5
abundance: -
d_gene: -
CDR3aa: CASSLAEGGRTQYF
CDR3nt: TGTGCCAGCAGCTTGGCTGAGGGAGGTCGGACCCAGTACTTC

v_gene: TRBV7-2
j_gene: TRBJ2-5
abundance: many
d_gene: -
CDR3aa: CASSSGGSQTQYF
CDR3nt: TGTGCCAGCAGCTCAGGGGGGTCGCAGACCCAGTACTTC